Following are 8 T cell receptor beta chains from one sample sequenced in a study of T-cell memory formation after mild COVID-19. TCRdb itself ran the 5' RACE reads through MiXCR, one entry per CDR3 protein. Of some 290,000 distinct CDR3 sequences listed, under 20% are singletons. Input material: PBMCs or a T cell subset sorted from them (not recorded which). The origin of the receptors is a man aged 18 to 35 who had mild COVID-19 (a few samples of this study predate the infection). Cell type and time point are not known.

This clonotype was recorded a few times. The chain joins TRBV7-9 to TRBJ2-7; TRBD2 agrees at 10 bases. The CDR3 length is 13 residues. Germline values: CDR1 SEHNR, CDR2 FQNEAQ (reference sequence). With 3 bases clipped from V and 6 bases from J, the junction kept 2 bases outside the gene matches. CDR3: CASSFLAGAEQYF. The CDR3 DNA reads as TGTGCCAGCAGCTTCCTAGCGGGGGCCGAGCAGTACTTC.

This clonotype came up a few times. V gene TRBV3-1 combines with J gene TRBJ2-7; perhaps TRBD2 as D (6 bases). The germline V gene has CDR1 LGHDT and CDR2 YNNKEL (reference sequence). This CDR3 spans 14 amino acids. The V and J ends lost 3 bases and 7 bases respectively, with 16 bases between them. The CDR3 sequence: CASSHSSGPGEQYF. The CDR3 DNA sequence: TGTGCCAGCAGCCATAGTAGCGGCCCGGGTGAGCAGTACTTC.

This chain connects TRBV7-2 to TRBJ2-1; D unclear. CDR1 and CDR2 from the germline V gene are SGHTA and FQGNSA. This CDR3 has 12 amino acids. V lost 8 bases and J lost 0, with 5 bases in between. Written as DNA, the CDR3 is TGTGCCAGCCGCATCTCCTACAATGAGCAGTTCTTC. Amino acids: CASRISYNEQFF.

Here the CDR3 DNA reads TGCAGTGCTAAAGGGGCGCTTGGCAATCAGCCCCAGCATTTT. This codes for CSAKGALGNQPQHF. This rearrangement joins TRBV20-1 to TRBJ1-5; D may be TRBD1 (5 bases). The ends were cut back, 4 bases at V and 2 bases at J, with 12 bases in the middle. This CDR3 is built from 14 residues. Per germline, CDR1 DFQATT and CDR2 SNEGSKA (reference sequence).

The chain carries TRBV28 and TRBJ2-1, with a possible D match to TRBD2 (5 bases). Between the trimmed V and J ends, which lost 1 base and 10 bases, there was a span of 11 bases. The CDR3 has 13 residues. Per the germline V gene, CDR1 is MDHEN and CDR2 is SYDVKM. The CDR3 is CASSLSRTREQFF. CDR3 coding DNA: TGTGCCAGCAGTTTATCCAGAACTAGAGAGCAGTTCTTC.

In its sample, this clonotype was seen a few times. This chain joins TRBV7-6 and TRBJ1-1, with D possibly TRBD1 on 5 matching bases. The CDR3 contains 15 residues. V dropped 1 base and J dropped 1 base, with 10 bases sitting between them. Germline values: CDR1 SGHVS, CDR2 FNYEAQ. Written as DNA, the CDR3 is TGTGCCAGCAGCTTAGGCCCCCAGGGGAACACTGAAGCTTTCTTT. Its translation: CASSLGPQGNTEAFF.

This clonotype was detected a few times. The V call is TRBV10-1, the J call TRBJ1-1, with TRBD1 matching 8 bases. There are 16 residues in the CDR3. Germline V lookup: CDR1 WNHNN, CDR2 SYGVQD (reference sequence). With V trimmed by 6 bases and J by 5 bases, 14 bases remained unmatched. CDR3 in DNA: TGCGCCAGCAGCCTGAAAATAGGACAGGGCGGGACTGAAGCTTTCTTT. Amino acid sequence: CASSLKIGQGGTEAFF.

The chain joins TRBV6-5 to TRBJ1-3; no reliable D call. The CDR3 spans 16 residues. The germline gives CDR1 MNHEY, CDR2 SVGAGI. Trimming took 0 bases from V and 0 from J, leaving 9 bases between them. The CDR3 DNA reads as TGTGCCAGCAGTTACTCGCCGGACTACTCTGGAAACACCATATATTTT. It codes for CASSYSPDYSGNTIYF.